The entry that follows covers one TCR beta chain sequence. There is no known antigen for this receptor. Given a much more abundant clone one base away, this may be a read error. TCR alpha and beta CDR3 regions were amplified with the iRepertoire nested amplicon-rescue multiplex PCR (arm-PCR) platform from RNA. The input for one-step reverse transcription and amplification was about 95-450 ng of either tissue mRNA or PBMC total RNA. Following bead purification, Illumina adapters were added by a secondary multiplex PCR, and libraries between 200 and 400 bp were gel-purified. Libraries carried internal 6-nucleotide barcodes used for demultiplexing. Libraries were sequenced on an Illumina MiSeq with 2x220 or 2x250 nucleotide paired-end reads. Processing in the source paper ran as follows. FLASH 1.2.11 was used to merge paired reads, and BWA-MEM then aligned the reads to the GRCh37 human genome before TRA and TRB reads were extracted. An IMGT-derived reference of cassette sequences and CDR3 motifs, with pseudogenes included, was used for V and J assignment. Reads were translated in three frames, and productive CDR3s were defined as those with a C...FGXG motif and no stop codons. A clonotype was defined as a unique combination of a V-J cassette pair and a CDR3 amino acid sequence. Hamming distance filtering was applied to reads, with thresholds set by the sequence error rate of each sample in mapped regions. TCRdb itself trimmed the public reads at Q25 with fastp, ran MiXCR and retained productive beta chains. For every CDR3 protein sequence, its rows merge into one entry that carries the most common genes and DNA. TCRdb, rather than the study authors, made the V and J calls. The sample yields roughly 190,000 distinct CDR3 sequences; over 30% were counted once. The ten largest clonotypes hold 20% of the sample.

These data belong to a study of glioma-infiltrating T cells (TCRdb year 2016). Background for the entire study: Sequencing of TCR alpha- and beta-chain repertoires was performed on glioma tissue, on non-neoplastic brain tissue, and on matched peripheral blood mononuclear cells. To measure divergence between tissue and blood T-cell populations, each tissue-infiltrating repertoire was compared with the peripheral blood repertoire of the same patient. The paired cohort comprised three low-grade glioma patients, roughly 8 primary glioblastoma patients and three non-glioma patients contributing non-neoplastic brain tissue. Points the paper makes about the study in general: Very few CDR3 sequences were found to be shared between tissue and blood, and this scarcity was attributed to high CDR3 diversity and limited sampling. Group comparisons were based on small numbers of patients: three non-neoplastic, three low-grade glioma and eight glioblastoma patients. VJ-independent divergence between tissue and blood was lower than expected in non-neoplastic patients but higher than expected in all gliomas, particularly low-grade gliomas.

The CDR3 sequence holds 14 residues, the cysteine and phenylalanine included. The entry retains the CDR3 DNA only, 42 bases that are in frame from base 1. The V and J ends are trimmed by 4 bases and 3 bases, leaving 10 bases between them. In the germline V gene, CDR1 corresponds to MGHRA and CDR2 to YSYEKL. The specimen sequenced was glioma tissue, nonneoplastic brain tissue, or PBMCs (not recorded which). This receptor chain uses TRBV4-1 and TRBJ2-1, with the D gene not confidently named. The receptor's source is a human donor with low-grade glioma or glioblastoma, undergoing nonglioma brain surgery, or in good health (not recorded which). The DNA sequence is as follows: TGCGCCAGCAGCCGAGACAACCGCTACAATGAGCAGTTCTTC. This codes for CASSRDNRYNEQFF.